Listed below are T cell receptor beta chains from one sample, sequenced in a study of blood T cell repertoires in COVID-19. The table came from immunoSEQ multiplex PCR; TCRdb's copy has only in-frame clones and leaves some out. Of about 400,000 clones in the sample, approximately 90% are singletons; the top ten hold about 4.3%. The specimen was peripheral blood. These receptors were collected from a woman younger than 45 with acute or convalescent COVID-19. Each CDR3 is given with its conserved first and last residue. A D gene is named only where the DNA matches it firmly. The listing skips clone size in some rows; elsewhere it reads once, few, many or a size class.

clone size: once
J gene: TRBJ2-3
V gene: TRBV28
D gene: TRBD2
CDR3 protein: CASSLLAGYVDTQYF
CDR3 DNA: TGTGCCAGCAGTTTATTAGCGGGGTACGTAGATACGCAGTATTTT

clone size: .
J gene: TRBJ2-4
V gene: TRBV27
D gene: .
CDR3 protein: CASSFSQGNIQYF
CDR3 DNA: TGTGCCAGCAGTTTTAGTCAGGGCAACATTCAGTACTTC

clone size: .
J gene: TRBJ2-5
V gene: TRBV24-1
D gene: .
CDR3 protein: CATSDLLQETQYF
CDR3 DNA: TGTGCCACCAGTGATTTGCTTCAAGAGACCCAGTACTTC

clone size: .
J gene: TRBJ2-7
V gene: TRBV2
D gene: .
CDR3 protein: CASGSLSGRGPYEQYF
CDR3 DNA: TGTGCCAGCGGGTCCTTGTCGGGGAGAGGACCCTACGAGCAGTACTTC

clone size: .
J gene: TRBJ1-5
V gene: TRBV18
D gene: .
CDR3 protein: CASSLGQPNQPQHF
CDR3 DNA: TGTGCCAGCTCACTTGGACAGCCCAATCAGCCCCAGCATTTT

clone size: .
J gene: TRBJ2-5
V gene: TRBV19
D gene: TRBD2
CDR3 protein: CASSISSGGPETQYF
CDR3 DNA: TGTGCCAGTAGTATTAGTAGCGGGGGGCCCGAGACCCAGTACTTC

clone size: .
J gene: TRBJ2-7
V gene: TRBV12-3/TRBV12-4
D gene: TRBD2
CDR3 protein: CASSRASGYEQYF
CDR3 DNA: TGTGCCAGCAGTAGGGCTAGCGGCTACGAGCAGTACTTC

clone size: .
J gene: TRBJ2-5
V gene: TRBV2
D gene: .
CDR3 protein: CASSEARLGGTQYF
CDR3 DNA: TGTGCCAGCAGTGAAGCAAGGCTAGGGGGGACCCAGTACTTC

clone size: .
J gene: TRBJ1-3
V gene: TRBV3-1/TRBV3-2
D gene: TRBD1
CDR3 protein: CASSQRGQSSGNTIYF
CDR3 DNA: TGTGCCAGCAGCCAGAGGGGACAGTCTTCTGGAAACACCATATATTTT

clone size: .
J gene: TRBJ2-2
V gene: TRBV24-1
D gene: TRBD1
CDR3 protein: CATSDLRTGETGELFF
CDR3 DNA: TGTGCCACCAGTGATTTGCGGACAGGGGAAACCGGGGAGCTGTTTTTT

clone size: .
J gene: TRBJ2-3
V gene: TRBV3-1/TRBV3-2
D gene: .
CDR3 protein: CASSQGRGRDTQYF
CDR3 DNA: TGTGCCAGCAGCCAAGGTAGGGGCAGAGATACGCAGTATTTT

clone size: .
J gene: TRBJ2-4
V gene: TRBV7-9
D gene: TRBD2
CDR3 protein: CASSLSSGLAKNIQYF
CDR3 DNA: TGTGCCAGCAGCTTATCTAGCGGGCTAGCCAAAAACATTCAGTACTTC

clone size: .
J gene: TRBJ1-1
V gene: TRBV9
D gene: .
CDR3 protein: CASSVVAKPRGETEAFF
CDR3 DNA: TGTGCCAGCAGCGTAGTTGCCAAGCCCAGGGGAGAAACTGAAGCTTTCTTT

clone size: .
J gene: TRBJ1-5
V gene: TRBV28
D gene: TRBD1
CDR3 protein: CASSLNRGVTQHF
CDR3 DNA: TGTGCCAGCAGTTTAAACAGGGGAGTAACCCAGCATTTT

clone size: .
J gene: TRBJ2-1
V gene: TRBV6-4
D gene: TRBD1
CDR3 protein: CASSDSGTGIVPQFF
CDR3 DNA: TGTGCCAGCAGTGACTCGGGGACAGGGATTGTTCCCCAGTTCTTC

clone size: .
J gene: TRBJ2-3
V gene: TRBV5-1
D gene: TRBD2
CDR3 protein: CASSLWRTRPAKEVTQYF
CDR3 DNA: TGCGCCAGCAGCTTGTGGAGGACTAGACCCGCGAAAGAGGTGACGCAGTATTTT

clone size: .
J gene: TRBJ2-2
V gene: TRBV6-5
D gene: .
CDR3 protein: CASSLRDSTGELFF
CDR3 DNA: TGTGCCAGCAGCCTAAGGGACTCCACCGGGGAGCTGTTTTTT

clone size: once
J gene: TRBJ2-3
V gene: TRBV4-1
D gene: .
CDR3 protein: CASSQGGLGDTQYF
CDR3 DNA: TGCGCCAGCAGCCAAGGGGGGCTGGGAGATACGCAGTATTTT

clone size: .
J gene: TRBJ2-7
V gene: TRBV5-1
D gene: TRBD1
CDR3 protein: CASSLAGQGNHEQYF
CDR3 DNA: TGCGCCAGCAGCTTGGCTGGACAGGGGAACCACGAGCAGTACTTC

clone size: once
J gene: TRBJ2-5
V gene: TRBV6-5
D gene: TRBD1
CDR3 protein: CASSSGTGREETQYF
CDR3 DNA: TGTGCCAGCAGTTCAGGGACAGGGCGAGAAGAGACCCAGTACTTC

clone size: .
J gene: TRBJ1-2
V gene: TRBV29-1
D gene: TRBD1
CDR3 protein: CSVAGQGVGYTF
CDR3 DNA: TGCAGCGTTGCCGGACAGGGGGTAGGCTACACCTTC

clone size: .
J gene: TRBJ1-2
V gene: TRBV7-6
D gene: TRBD1
CDR3 protein: CASSLGSVQGAIYGYTF
CDR3 DNA: TGTGCCAGCAGCTTAGGATCTGTACAGGGGGCCATCTATGGCTACACCTTC

clone size: .
J gene: TRBJ2-3
V gene: TRBV7-2
D gene: .
CDR3 protein: CASSLDQGPTDTQYF
CDR3 DNA: TGTGCCAGCAGCTTAGATCAGGGGCCCACAGATACGCAGTATTTT

clone size: once
J gene: TRBJ2-5
V gene: TRBV5-1
D gene: TRBD2
CDR3 protein: CASSPTGGFETQYF
CDR3 DNA: TGCGCCAGCAGTCCCACCGGGGGGTTTGAGACCCAGTACTTC

clone size: .
J gene: TRBJ2-1
V gene: TRBV4-1
D gene: TRBD2
CDR3 protein: CASSQSERGGLYNEQFF
CDR3 DNA: TGCGCCAGCAGCCAATCCGAGCGGGGGGGCCTTTACAATGAGCAGTTCTTC

clone size: .
J gene: TRBJ2-5
V gene: TRBV5-1
D gene: TRBD2
CDR3 protein: CASSRAGLEETQYF
CDR3 DNA: TGCGCCAGCAGCCGCGCGGGACTAGAAGAGACCCAGTACTTC

clone size: few
J gene: TRBJ1-6
V gene: TRBV11-2
D gene: .
CDR3 protein: CASSRDGLKFNSPLHF
CDR3 DNA: TGTGCCAGCAGCAGAGACGGACTAAAATTTAATTCACCCCTCCACTTT

clone size: .
J gene: TRBJ2-7
V gene: TRBV2
D gene: .
CDR3 protein: CASSPLEQYF
CDR3 DNA: TGTGCCAGCAGTCCCCTCGAGCAGTACTTC

clone size: .
J gene: TRBJ2-3
V gene: TRBV2
D gene: .
CDR3 protein: CASSEHGRSSTDTQYF
CDR3 DNA: TGTGCCAGCAGTGAACATGGGAGGTCTAGCACAGATACGCAGTATTTT

clone size: .
J gene: TRBJ1-2
V gene: TRBV5-5
D gene: TRBD1
CDR3 protein: CASSWGTGDGYTF
CDR3 DNA: TGTGCCAGCAGCTGGGGGACAGGGGATGGCTACACCTTC

clone size: .
J gene: TRBJ1-1
V gene: TRBV5-1
D gene: TRBD1
CDR3 protein: CASSQTSGQGYTEAFF
CDR3 DNA: TGCGCCAGCAGCCAAACATCGGGACAGGGATACACTGAAGCTTTCTTT

clone size: .
J gene: TRBJ2-3
V gene: TRBV29-1
D gene: .
CDR3 protein: CSARPRTSTDTQYF
CDR3 DNA: TGCAGCGCCCGCCCGCGGACTAGCACAGATACGCAGTATTTT

clone size: .
J gene: TRBJ1-2
V gene: TRBV5-1
D gene: TRBD1
CDR3 protein: CASSWTGDPNYGYTF
CDR3 DNA: TGCGCCAGCAGCTGGACAGGGGACCCCAACTATGGCTACACCTTC